Below, 17 T cell receptor beta chains from the same sample are listed, as sequenced in a study of T-cell reconstitution after alpha-beta-depleted transplantation in children. This sample's TCRbeta library carried unique molecular identifier barcodes. TCRdb re-derived calls from the PCR reads in MiXCR, one entry per CDR3 protein. The sample holds approximately 85,000 distinct CDR3 sequences; roughly an eighth are singletons and the top ten take about 30%. Source: PBMCs, mostly from graft donor cells, taken 180 days after TCRalphabeta/CD19-depleted stem cell transplant. These receptors all stem from a male patient aged 2-15 years who had a stem cell transplant for acute lymphoblastic leukemia, so the T cells may come from the graft donor.

This clonotype came up a few times. V gene TRBV6-1 combines with J gene TRBJ1-1; D is perhaps TRBD1 (6 bases). Trimming left V 7 bases short and J 1 base short, with 16 bases between. The germline V gene encodes CDR1 MNHNS and CDR2 SASEGT. The length of the CDR3 is 15 residues. This CDR3 reads CASKNGGSANTEAFF. The CDR3 bases are TGTGCCAGCAAGAACGGGGGCTCGGCGAACACTGAAGCTTTCTTT.

This clonotype was picked up many times. This rearrangement joins TRBV5-6 to TRBJ2-7; possibly TRBD2 for D (6 bases). The CDR3 spans 13 residues. The V end was cut by 1 base, the J end by 4 bases, with 9 bases between. Looked up from germline, CDR1 is SGHDT and CDR2 is YYEEEE. The CDR3 DNA follows: TGTGCCAGCAGCTTGTCGGGGACTTACGAGCAGTACTTC. This translates into CASSLSGTYEQYF.

This clonotype was seen more than once but under ten times. CDR3 in DNA: TGTGCCAGCAGTGTGGCGAAAGCGAGGGGGGAGCTGTTTTTT. It is translated as CASSVAKARGELFF. This chain joins TRBV6-1 and TRBJ2-2; D gene uncertain. Per germline, CDR1 MNHNS and CDR2 SASEGT. This CDR3 is built from 14 residues. Trimming removed 4 bases at V and 8 bases at J, with 14 bases between.

V gene TRBV27 combines with J gene TRBJ2-1, with D perhaps TRBD1 or TRBD2 (5 bases each). The V gene's germline CDR1 is MNHEY and CDR2 SMNVEV (reference sequence). V lost 1 base, J lost 5 bases, and 27 bases lay in between. This CDR3 region has 20 residues. CDR3 sequence reads: CASSLWAGGILEGHHNEQFF. As DNA, the CDR3 is TGTGCCAGCAGTTTATGGGCTGGGGGTATACTAGAGGGTCACCACAATGAGCAGTTCTTC.

V and J are TRBV18 and TRBJ2-1; TRBD2 matches at 7 bases. The CDR3 runs 14 residues. V trimming: 0 bases; J trimming: 9 bases; junction bases outside the gene matches: 5. Per the germline V gene, CDR1 is KGHSH and CDR2 is LQKENI. This CDR3 reads CASSPPMTGGEQFF. CDR3 nucleotide sequence: TGTGCCAGCTCACCACCGATGACGGGAGGTGAGCAGTTCTTC.

In its sample, this clonotype was seen once. The chain combines TRBV19 with TRBJ2-1, with D unclear. V was shortened by 6 bases and J by 8 bases, with 11 bases between the two germline ends. The CDR3 runs 12 residues. Germline loops: CDR1 LNHDA, CDR2 SQIVND (reference sequence). The CDR3 nucleotides are TGTGCCAGTAGGGACCTATCACATGAGCAGTTCTTC. This codes for CASRDLSHEQFF.

The chain is built from TRBV6-2 or TRBV6-3 and TRBJ1-2, with 8 bases lining up with TRBD1. Germline values: CDR1 MNHEY, CDR2 SVGEGT. V gave up 2 bases and J gave up 6 bases; unmatched junction bases: 14. The CDR3 sequence is 17 residues long. In DNA form, the CDR3 reads TGTGCCAGCAGTTACCTCTGGACAGGGAAATGGATAAATGGCTACACCTTC. Translating it yields CASSYLWTGKWINGYTF.

In this sample, this clonotype turned up many times. The V and J genes are TRBV5-1 and TRBJ2-7; tentatively, D is TRBD2 (6 bases). The CDR3 extends over 16 amino acids. Germline CDR1 is SGHRS and CDR2 is YFSETQ. Trimming cost V 3 bases and J 1 base, with 17 bases left between them. CDR3 loop: CASSSKGGGGSYEQYF. In DNA, the CDR3 is TGCGCCAGCAGCTCTAAGGGAGGAGGCGGGTCCTACGAGCAGTACTTC.

This clonotype turned up a few times. This sequence joins TRBV12-3 or TRBV12-4 and TRBJ1-2; D may be TRBD1 (5 bases). V lost 10 bases to trimming and J lost 8 bases, with 23 bases between them. The CDR3 has 14 amino acids. The CDR3 sequence: CATSGRGHRSGYTF. CDR3 in DNA: TGTGCCACCTCGGGTCGAGGCCACAGGTCCGGCTACACCTTC.

This clonotype has just a few counts. The chain uses TRBV20-1 and TRBJ2-7; D remains ambiguous. Germline V gives CDR1 DFQATT, CDR2 SNEGSKA (reference sequence). V lost 8 bases and J 5 bases, leaving 7 bases between the germline ends. CDR3 length: 9 residues. In DNA, the CDR3 is TGCAGTCCGACGGACGAGCAGTACTTC. Its translation is CSPTDEQYF.

This clonotype occurred a few times. CDR3 coding DNA: TGCAGTGCTGCACCGGGACTATTGTCCTACAATGAGCAGTTCTTC. Residues: CSAAPGLLSYNEQFF. J is TRBJ2-1 and V is TRBV20-1; 7 nucleotides line up with TRBD2. Germline trimming cut 5 bases from V and 1 base from J; bases unmatched to any gene: 8. The germline CDR1 and CDR2 sequences are DFQATT and SNEGSKA (reference sequence). This CDR3 has 15 amino acids.

This chain uses TRBV6-1 with TRBJ1-2; no clear D gene. Per germline, CDR1 MNHNS and CDR2 SASEGT. With 5 bases removed from V and 3 bases from J, the gap between germline ends came to 16 bases. This CDR3 comprises 15 residues. The CDR3 DNA follows: TGTGCCAGCAGTCGCGCGACCGGGGAAGACTATGGCTACACCTTC. Amino acids: CASSRATGEDYGYTF.

In this sample, this clonotype turned up many times. The chain joins TRBV27 to TRBJ2-7; 13 nucleotides match TRBD2. CDR3 length equals 15 residues. Trimming at V came to 6 bases and at J to 7 bases, leaving 9 bases not matched to a gene. Germline CDR1 is MNHEY and CDR2 is SMNVEV (reference sequence). CDR3 nucleotide sequence: TGTGCCAGCAGGCTAACTAGCGGGAGGGCCGGGGAGCAGTACTTC. Translating gives CASRLTSGRAGEQYF.

This clonotype was observed a few times. DNA of the CDR3: TGTGCCATCAGTGACAGCAGGGGCACTGAAGCTTTCTTT. Its translation: CAISDSRGTEAFF. This sequence joins TRBV10-3 and TRBJ1-1; TRBD1 is a possible D gene (6 bases). V was shortened by 3 bases and J by 4 bases, with 9 bases between the two germline ends. The CDR3 sequence is 13 residues long. The germline CDR1 and CDR2 sequences are ENHRY and SYGVKD.

The CDR3: CASSLELAYEQYF. CDR3 coding DNA: TGTGCCAGCAGCTTAGAGTTGGCATACGAGCAGTACTTC. The chain joins TRBV7-6 to TRBJ2-7, with D unclear. This CDR3 spans 13 amino acids. Germline V CDR1 and CDR2: SGHVS, FNYEAQ. V gave up 1 base and J gave up 4 bases, with 8 bases separating them.

This clonotype has a handful of counts. The chain joins TRBV5-6 to TRBJ2-7; D is unclear. V shed 2 bases and J shed 3 bases, with 3 bases lying between them. The CDR3 length is 11 residues. Germline-derived CDR1 and CDR2 are SGHDT and YYEEEE. CDR3 coding DNA: TGTGCCAGCAGCTTTGACTACGAGCAGTACTTC. It is translated as CASSFDYEQYF. The whole variable domain, filled in from reference TRBV5-6 and TRBJ2-7, reads DAGVTQSPTHLIKTRGQQVTLRCSPKSGHDTVSWYQQALGQGPQFIFQYYEEEERQRGNFPDRFSGHQFPNYSSELNVNALLLGDSALYLCASSFDYEQYFGPGTRLTVT.

There are a few counts of this clonotype. J is TRBJ1-2 and V is TRBV7-2; D unclear. The CDR3 covers 15 residues. Trimming cost V 0 bases and J 6 bases, with 14 bases left between them. Germline CDR1 SGHTA, CDR2 FQGNSA. The CDR3 coding sequence is TGTGCCAGCAGCTTAGCGTTCGGAGGGAGGAATGGCTACACCTTC. It is translated as CASSLAFGGRNGYTF.